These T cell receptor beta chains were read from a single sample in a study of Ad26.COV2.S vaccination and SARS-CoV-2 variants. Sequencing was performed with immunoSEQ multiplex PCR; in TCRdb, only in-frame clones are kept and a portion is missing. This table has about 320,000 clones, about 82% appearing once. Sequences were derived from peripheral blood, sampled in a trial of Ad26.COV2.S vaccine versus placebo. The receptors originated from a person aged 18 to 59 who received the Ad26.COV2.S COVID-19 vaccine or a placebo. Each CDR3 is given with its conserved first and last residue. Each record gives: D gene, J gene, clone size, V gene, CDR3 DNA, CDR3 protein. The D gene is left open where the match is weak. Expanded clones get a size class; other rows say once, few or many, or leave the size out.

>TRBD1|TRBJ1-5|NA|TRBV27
TGTGCCAGCAGTTTAGGACAGGATGGGCAGCCCCAGCATTTT
CASSLGQDGQPQHF
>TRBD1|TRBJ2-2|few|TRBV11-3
TGTGCCAGCAGCTTCTTGACAGGGCGGTCGGGCACCGGGGAGCTGTTTTTT
CASSFLTGRSGTGELFF
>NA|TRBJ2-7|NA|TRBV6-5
TGTGCCAGCAGTTACGCGGACGAGCAGTACTTC
CASSYADEQYF
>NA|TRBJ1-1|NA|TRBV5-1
TGCGCCAGCAGCTTGGGACAAGCGAACACTGAAGCTTTCTTT
CASSLGQANTEAFF
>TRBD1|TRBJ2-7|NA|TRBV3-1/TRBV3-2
TGTGCCAGCACCAAAAGGATGGGACAGGGCTACGAGCAGTACTTC
CASTKRMGQGYEQYF
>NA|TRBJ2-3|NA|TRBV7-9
TGTGCCAGCAGCCAACAAGGATATACAGTTAGCACAGATACGCAGTATTTT
CASSQQGYTVSTDTQYF
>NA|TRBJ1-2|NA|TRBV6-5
TGTGCCAGCAGCAAGCGGGGAGGCTATGGCTACACCTTC
CASSKRGGYGYTF
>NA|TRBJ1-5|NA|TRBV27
TGTGCCAGCAGTCCTCTACAGGGTCATCAGCCCCAGCATTTT
CASSPLQGHQPQHF
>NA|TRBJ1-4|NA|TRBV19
TGTGCCAGTAGTTCACTCGTTGGAGAAAAACTGTTTTTT
CASSSLVGEKLFF
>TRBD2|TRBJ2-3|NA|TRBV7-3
TGTGCCAGCAGCTTAGGACTAGCGGGGATCACAGATACGCAGTATTTT
CASSLGLAGITDTQYF
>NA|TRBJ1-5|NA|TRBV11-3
TGTGCCAGCAGCCGGACAGTCTTTCAGCCCCAGCATTTT
CASSRTVFQPQHF
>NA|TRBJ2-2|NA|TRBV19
TGTGCCAGTAGGACCAGAGGAGCGAACACCGGGGAGCTGTTTTTT
CASRTRGANTGELFF
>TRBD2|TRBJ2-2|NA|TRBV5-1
TGCGCCAGCAGCACCCGATCACTAGCGGGGCCGAACACCGGGGAGCTGTTTTTT
CASSTRSLAGPNTGELFF
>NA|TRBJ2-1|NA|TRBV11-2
TGTGCCAGCAGCTTAGCTTCAGGGGCCCTCAATGAGCAGTTCTTC
CASSLASGALNEQFF
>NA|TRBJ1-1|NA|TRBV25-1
TGTGCCAGCAGTGAATCCCGAGCTACTGAAGCTTTCTTT
CASSESRATEAFF
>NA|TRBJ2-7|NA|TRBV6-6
TGTGCCAGCAGTCCCTCTCGGGGTCCCTCCTACGAGCAGTACTTC
CASSPSRGPSYEQYF
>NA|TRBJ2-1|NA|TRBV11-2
TGTGCCAGCAGCTTGGGACTCGACTTACTGTTCTTC
CASSLGLDLLFF
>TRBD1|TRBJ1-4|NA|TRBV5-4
TGTGCCAGCAGAGCCGGGACAGATAGTAATGAAAAACTGTTTTTT
CASRAGTDSNEKLFF
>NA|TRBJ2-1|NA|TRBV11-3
TGTGCCAGCAGCGTGAGGGACGGGGACTACAATGAGCAGTTCTTC
CASSVRDGDYNEQFF
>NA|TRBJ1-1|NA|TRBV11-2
TGTGCCAGCAGCTTACTGGGCAGGATGAACACTGAAGCTTTCTTT
CASSLLGRMNTEAFF
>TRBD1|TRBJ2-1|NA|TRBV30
TGTGCCTGGCGTGGGACAGGATCATTCAATGAGCAGTTCTTC
CAWRGTGSFNEQFF
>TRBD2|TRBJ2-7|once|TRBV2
TGTGCCAGCATCCAGCGGGGGGCGCTTGTCGAGCAGTACTTC
CASIQRGALVEQYF
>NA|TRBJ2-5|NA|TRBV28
TGTGCCAGCAGTTTACTCATTTCGGCCCAGCAAGAGACCCAGTACTTC
CASSLLISAQQETQYF
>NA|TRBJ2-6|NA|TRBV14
TGTGCCAGCAGCCTTTACGCAAGCTCTGGGGCCAACGTCCTGACTTTC
CASSLYASSGANVLTF
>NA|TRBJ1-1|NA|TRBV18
TGTGCCAGCTCACCACCAAGAGCTTTGGTTTCGATGAACACTGAAGCTTTCTTT
CASSPPRALVSMNTEAFF
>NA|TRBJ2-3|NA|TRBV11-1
TGTGCCAGCAGCAGCCTGGGGGGTAGCACAGATACGCAGTATTTT
CASSSLGGSTDTQYF
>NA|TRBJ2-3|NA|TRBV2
TGTGCCAGCAGTCTTGGGCACACAGATACGCAGTATTTT
CASSLGHTDTQYF
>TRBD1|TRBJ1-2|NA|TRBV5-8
TGTGCCAGCAGCTTTTTTACAGGGGCCCCCTCCTATGGCTACACCTTC
CASSFFTGAPSYGYTF
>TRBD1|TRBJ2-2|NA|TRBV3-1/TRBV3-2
TGTGCCAGCAGCCGGGACAGAAACACCGGGGAGCTGTTTTTT
CASSRDRNTGELFF
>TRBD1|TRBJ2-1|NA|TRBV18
TGTGCCAGCTCACCATATGACAGGGTCGAGTACAATGAGCAGTTCTTC
CASSPYDRVEYNEQFF
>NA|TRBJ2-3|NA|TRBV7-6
TGTGCCAGCAGCTTAGCCGGGACTGCGCAGTATTTT
CASSLAGTAQYF
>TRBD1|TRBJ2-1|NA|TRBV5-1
TGCGCCAGCATAAAGGACAGGGGGTATACTGAGCAGTTCTTC
CASIKDRGYTEQFF
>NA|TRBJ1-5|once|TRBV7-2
TGTGCCAGCAGCTTAGTAGTAAGCAATCAGCCCCAGCATTTT
CASSLVVSNQPQHF
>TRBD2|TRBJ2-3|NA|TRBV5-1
TGCGCCAGCAGCCGGCAGCGGGGGAGCACAGATACGCAGTATTTT
CASSRQRGSTDTQYF
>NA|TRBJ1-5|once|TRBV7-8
TGTGCCAGCAGCTTAGCGTTAGACGTCCAGCCCCAGCATTTT
CASSLALDVQPQHF
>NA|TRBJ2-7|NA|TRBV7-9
TGTGCCAGCAGCCCAGACCTATCGGGTGGGTACTTC
CASSPDLSGGYF
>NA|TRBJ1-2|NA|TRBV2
TGTGCCAGCAGTGAAGGGAGGGGGGCGCTGGGCTATGGCTACACCTTC
CASSEGRGALGYGYTF
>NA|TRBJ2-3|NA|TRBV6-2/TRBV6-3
TGTGCCAGCAGTTACGGGCAGGGGCTTTTTACGCAGTATTTT
CASSYGQGLFTQYF
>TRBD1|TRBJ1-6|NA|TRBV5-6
TGTGCCAGCAGCCAACGGACAGGGGGCGGGGGTTCACCCCTCCACTTT
CASSQRTGGGGSPLHF
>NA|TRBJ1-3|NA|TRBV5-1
TGCGCCAGCAGCTTGCCGCCCGTATCGTCTAGGGGCTCCTCTGGAAACACCATATATTTT
CASSLPPVSSRGSSGNTIYF
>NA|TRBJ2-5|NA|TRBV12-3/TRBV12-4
TGTGCCAGCACCCGGACCGACGACAGTTCCCAGTACTTC
CASTRTDDSSQYF
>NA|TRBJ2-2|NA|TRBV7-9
TGTGCCAGCAGCCCCAGGGCTGGCGGTCCCGGGGAGCTGTTTTTT
CASSPRAGGPGELFF
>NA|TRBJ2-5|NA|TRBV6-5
TGTGCCAGCATATGGCAGGGCCAAGAGACCCAGTACTTC
CASIWQGQETQYF